The entry below describes one T cell receptor (beta chain). V lost 3 bases and J lost 1; bases outside the gene matches: 9. The CDR3 is made up of 17 amino acids. The V gene's germline CDR1 is ENHRY and CDR2 SYGVKD. Generated by immunoSEQ multiplex PCR, the TCRdb table keeps only in-frame clones and is missing some. The sample lists some 200,000 clones, about 88% seen once, with more than 2.5% in the top ten. The entry originates in a study of blood T cell repertoires in COVID-19. Turning to the study itself: The United States, Italy and Spain were the sources of the acute and convalescent COVID-19 samples.

Clinical histories supplied by participants themselves formed the basis of cohort assignment. The receptor was derived from a woman under 40 who had recovered from COVID-19. The sequencing input was PBMCs or T cells enriched from blood (not recorded which). The chain couples TRBV10-3 to TRBJ2-4; 7 nucleotides line up with TRBD2. The DNA of the CDR3 is TGTGCCATCAGTGATGAGCGGGGAGGAGGGGCCAAAAACATTCAGTACTTC. Amino acid sequence: CAISDERGGGAKNIQYF.